The rows below give T cell receptor beta chains drawn from one sample of a study of cytomegalovirus exposure and HLA in healthy donors. Repertoires were generated with immunoSEQ multiplex PCR, while TCRdb's copy carries only in-frame clones and drops some. Of about 140,000 clones detected, approximately 80% appear once; the ten largest clones hold around 3%. The sample comprised PBMCs. The receptors shown here come from a female donor in good health and CMV-seronegative. CDR3s include the opening cysteine and the closing phenylalanine or tryptophan. A D gene is named only where the DNA matches it firmly. Clone size, where shown, is once, few, many, or a class for clones that have expanded.

clone_size	d_call	v_call	j_call	cdr3_aa	cdr3_nt
NA	NA	TRBV5-1	TRBJ2-3	CASSFQPPPGDTQYF	TGCGCCAGCAGCTTCCAGCCCCCCCCCGGGGATACGCAGTATTTT
NA	TRBD1	TRBV4-1	TRBJ2-6	CASTPWTGGETGANVLTF	TGCGCCAGCACCCCATGGACAGGGGGCGAAACTGGGGCCAACGTCCTGACTTTC
NA	NA	TRBV30	TRBJ1-1	CAWSVTWTANTEAFF	TGTGCCTGGAGTGTAACCTGGACAGCGAACACTGAAGCTTTCTTT
NA	NA	TRBV10-1	TRBJ1-3	CACSPGGNTIYF	TGCGCCTGCAGTCCGGGGGGAAACACCATATATTTT
NA	TRBD1	TRBV15	TRBJ2-7	CATSRELHTQGPYEQYF	TGTGCCACCAGCAGAGAACTCCACACACAGGGGCCCTACGAGCAGTACTTC
NA	NA	TRBV27	TRBJ2-1	CASSSTTQMGPRLLNEQFF	TGTGCCAGCAGCTCAACCACCCAGATGGGTCCGCGACTTCTCAATGAGCAGTTCTTC
NA	TRBD2	TRBV29-1	TRBJ2-7	CSVSRGIHEQYF	TGCAGCGTTTCGCGGGGGATACACGAGCAGTACTTC
NA	NA	TRBV4-2	TRBJ1-6	CASSQEMTGPNSPLHF	TGTGCCAGCAGCCAAGAAATGACAGGCCCCAATTCACCCCTTCACTTT
few	NA	TRBV15	TRBJ2-5	CATSRQAGQETQYF	TGTGCCACCAGCAGACAAGCGGGTCAAGAGACCCAGTACTTC
once	TRBD1	TRBV6-1	TRBJ2-7	CASSEGQIYEQYF	TGTGCCAGCAGTGAGGGACAGATCTACGAGCAGTACTTC
NA	TRBD1	TRBV11-2	TRBJ1-3	CASSARTGVGNTIYF	TGTGCCAGCAGCGCCCGGACAGGGGTCGGAAACACCATATATTTT
NA	TRBD1	TRBV5-1	TRBJ2-3	CASSAAGTGAADTQYF	TGCGCCAGCAGCGCAGCCGGGACAGGGGCCGCAGATACGCAGTATTTT
NA	NA	TRBV5-1	TRBJ2-1	CASRTPDRNNEQFF	TGCGCCAGCAGGACGCCGGACAGAAACAATGAGCAGTTCTTC
NA	NA	TRBV30	TRBJ1-1	CTWSPRAVGAFF	TGTACCTGGAGTCCTCGTGCGGTTGGAGCTTTCTTT
NA	NA	TRBV2	TRBJ2-7	CASAAEPYEQYF	TGTGCCAGCGCGGCTGAGCCCTACGAGCAGTACTTC
NA	NA	TRBV9	TRBJ1-2	CASSARGTTYGYTF	TGTGCCAGCAGCGCGAGGGGGACAACCTATGGCTACACCTTC
NA	TRBD2	TRBV15	TRBJ2-1	CATSRGTSGGLSSYNEQFF	TGTGCCACCAGCAGGGGGACTAGCGGGGGGCTAAGCTCCTACAATGAGCAGTTCTTC
NA	NA	TRBV7-9	TRBJ2-7	CASSYSQGWLYF	TGTGCCAGCAGCTACTCGCAGGGGTGGTTGTACTTC
NA	NA	TRBV6-1	TRBJ2-2	CASTLGAGPTGELFF	TGTGCCAGCACCCTGGGGGCAGGTCCCACCGGGGAGCTGTTTTTT
NA	NA	TRBV6-5	TRBJ1-2	CASSPEQGNYGYTF	TGTGCCAGCAGCCCCGAACAGGGTAACTATGGCTACACCTTC
few	NA	TRBV4-2	TRBJ1-6	CASSQAGGSPLHF	TGTGCCAGCAGCCAAGCTGGAGGTTCACCCCTCCACTTT
once	NA	TRBV5-8	TRBJ1-2	CASSLGPGLGYGYTF	TGTGCCAGCAGCTTGGGGCCGGGGTTAGGCTATGGCTACACCTTC
NA	TRBD2	TRBV19	TRBJ2-3	CASSILSGGSTDTQYF	TGTGCCAGTAGTATTTTATCGGGGGGGAGCACAGATACGCAGTATTTT
NA	TRBD1	TRBV7-9	TRBJ1-6	CASSLGLSGTRGDSPLHF	TGTGCCAGCAGCTTAGGACTATCCGGGACCAGGGGGGATTCACCCCTCCACTTT
once	TRBD1	TRBV27	TRBJ2-2	CASSFAGTGTGELFF	TGTGCCAGCAGTTTTGCCGGGACAGGGACCGGGGAGCTGTTTTTT
NA	NA	TRBV14	TRBJ2-5	CASSYGGWETQYF	TGTGCCAGCAGTTACGGAGGGTGGGAGACCCAGTACTTC
NA	NA	TRBV9	TRBJ1-3	CASSELLGGNTIYF	TGTGCCAGCAGCGAACTCCTCGGGGGGAACACCATATATTTT
few	NA	TRBV7-9	TRBJ1-2	CASSLPGVDYGYTF	TGTGCCAGCAGCTTACCAGGGGTGGACTATGGCTACACCTTC
NA	NA	TRBV4-2	TRBJ1-2	CASSHGGTREGYTF	TGTGCCAGCAGCCATGGGGGGACCCGCGAAGGCTACACCTTC
NA	NA	TRBV19	TRBJ1-5	CASSILVGGYQPQHF	TGTGCCAGTAGTATCCTGGTGGGGGGTTATCAGCCCCAGCATTTT
NA	TRBD2	TRBV19	TRBJ2-3	CASSMRGASSTDTQYF	TGTGCCAGTAGTATGCGGGGGGCTAGCTCCACAGATACGCAGTATTTT
NA	TRBD2	TRBV10-3	TRBJ2-1	CAIRSAGGRGEQFF	TGTGCCATCAGGTCTGCGGGGGGGCGGGGTGAGCAGTTCTTC
NA	NA	TRBV28	TRBJ1-1	CASSSRAQGSEAFF	TGTGCCAGCAGTTCCCGGGCCCAGGGGTCTGAAGCTTTCTTT